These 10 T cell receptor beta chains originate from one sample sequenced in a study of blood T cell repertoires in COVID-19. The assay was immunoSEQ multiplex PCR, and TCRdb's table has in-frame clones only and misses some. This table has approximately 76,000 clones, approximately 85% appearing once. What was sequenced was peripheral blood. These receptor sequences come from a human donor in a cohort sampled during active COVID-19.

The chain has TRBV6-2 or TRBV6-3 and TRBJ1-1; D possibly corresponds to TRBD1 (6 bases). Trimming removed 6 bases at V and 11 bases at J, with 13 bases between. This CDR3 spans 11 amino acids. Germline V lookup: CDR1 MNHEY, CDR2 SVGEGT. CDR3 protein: CASSATRGAFF. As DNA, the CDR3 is TGTGCCAGCAGCGCCACAAGGGGGGCTTTCTTT.

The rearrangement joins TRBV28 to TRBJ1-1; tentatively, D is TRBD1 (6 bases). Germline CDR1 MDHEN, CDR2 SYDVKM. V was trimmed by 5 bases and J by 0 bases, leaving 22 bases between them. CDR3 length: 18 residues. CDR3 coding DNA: TGTGCCAGCAGTCCAGGGCGGCAGGGGAAAAGAATGAACACTGAAGCTTTCTTT. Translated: CASSPGRQGKRMNTEAFF. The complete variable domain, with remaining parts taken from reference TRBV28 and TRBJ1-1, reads DVKVTQSSRYLVKRTGEKVFLECVQDMDHENMFWYRQDPGLGLRLIYFSYDVKMKEKGDIPEGYSVSREKKERFSLILESASTNQTSMYLCASSPGRQGKRMNTEAFFGQGTRLTVV.

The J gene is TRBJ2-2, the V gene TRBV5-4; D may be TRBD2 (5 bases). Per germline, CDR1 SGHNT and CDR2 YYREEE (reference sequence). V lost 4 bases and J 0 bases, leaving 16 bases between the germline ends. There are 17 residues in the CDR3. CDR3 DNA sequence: TGTGCCAGCAGCCCCCTGGGGTGGGGAGCGAACACCGGGGAGCTGTTTTTT. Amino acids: CASSPLGWGANTGELFF.

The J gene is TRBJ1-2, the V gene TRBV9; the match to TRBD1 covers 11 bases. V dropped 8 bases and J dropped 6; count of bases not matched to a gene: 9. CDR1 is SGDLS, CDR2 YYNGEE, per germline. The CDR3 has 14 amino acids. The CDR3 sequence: CASSPGQGGHGYTF. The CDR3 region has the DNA TGTGCCAGTTCACCGGGACAGGGGGGCCATGGCTACACCTTC.

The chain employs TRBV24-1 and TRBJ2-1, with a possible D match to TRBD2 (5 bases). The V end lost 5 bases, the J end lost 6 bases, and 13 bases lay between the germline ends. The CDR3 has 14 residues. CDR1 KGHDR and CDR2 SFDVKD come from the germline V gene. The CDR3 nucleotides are TGTGCCACCAGTGTTAGAGGGCCCCCCAATGAGCAGTTCTTC. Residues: CATSVRGPPNEQFF.

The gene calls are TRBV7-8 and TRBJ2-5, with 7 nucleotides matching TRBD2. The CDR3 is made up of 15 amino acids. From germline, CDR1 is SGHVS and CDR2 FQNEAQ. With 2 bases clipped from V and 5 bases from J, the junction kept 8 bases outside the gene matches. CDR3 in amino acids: CASSLPRLAQETQYF. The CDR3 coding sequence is TGTGCCAGCAGCTTACCCCGACTAGCACAGGAGACCCAGTACTTC.

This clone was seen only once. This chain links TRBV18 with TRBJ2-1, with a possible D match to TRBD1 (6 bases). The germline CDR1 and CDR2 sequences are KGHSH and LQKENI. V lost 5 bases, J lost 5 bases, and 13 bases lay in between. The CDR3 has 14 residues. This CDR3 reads CASSLGQRDNEQFF. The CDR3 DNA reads TGTGCCAGCTCATTAGGACAGCGTGACAATGAGCAGTTCTTC. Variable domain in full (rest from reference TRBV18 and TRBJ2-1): NAGVMQNPRHLVRRRGQEARLRCSPMKGHSHVYWYRQLPEEGLKFMVYLQKENIIDESGMPKERFSAEFPKEGPSILRIQQVVRGDSAAYFCASSLGQRDNEQFFGPGTRLTVL.

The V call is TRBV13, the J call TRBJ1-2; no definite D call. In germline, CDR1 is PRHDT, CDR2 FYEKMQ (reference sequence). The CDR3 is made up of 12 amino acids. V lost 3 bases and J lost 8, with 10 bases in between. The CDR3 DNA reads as TGTGCCAGCAGCTTGAGGCGCGGGGGCTACACCTTC. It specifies CASSLRRGGYTF.

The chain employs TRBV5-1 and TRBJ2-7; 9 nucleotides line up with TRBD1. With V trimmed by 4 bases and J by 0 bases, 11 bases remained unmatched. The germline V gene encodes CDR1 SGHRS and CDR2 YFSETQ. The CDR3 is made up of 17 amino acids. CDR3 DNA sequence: TGCGCCAGCAGCGAGGTCCCACAGGGGGCTGGCTCCTACGAGCAGTACTTC. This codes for CASSEVPQGAGSYEQYF.

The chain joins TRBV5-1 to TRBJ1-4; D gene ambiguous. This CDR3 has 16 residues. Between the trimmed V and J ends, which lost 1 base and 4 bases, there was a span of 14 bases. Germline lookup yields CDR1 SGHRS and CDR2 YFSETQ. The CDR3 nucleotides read TGCGCCAGCAGCTTGCCGACCGGCGCAGGTAATGAAAAACTGTTTTTT. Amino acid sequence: CASSLPTGAGNEKLFF.